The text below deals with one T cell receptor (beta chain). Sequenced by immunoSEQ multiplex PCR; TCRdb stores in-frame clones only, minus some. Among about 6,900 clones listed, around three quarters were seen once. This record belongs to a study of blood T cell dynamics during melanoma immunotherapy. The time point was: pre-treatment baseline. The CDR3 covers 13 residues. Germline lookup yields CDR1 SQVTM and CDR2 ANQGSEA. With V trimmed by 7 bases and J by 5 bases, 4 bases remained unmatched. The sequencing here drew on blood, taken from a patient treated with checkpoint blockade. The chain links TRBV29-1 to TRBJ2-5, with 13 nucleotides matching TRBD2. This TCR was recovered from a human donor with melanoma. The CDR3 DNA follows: TGCAGCGGACTAGCGGGGGGATGGGAGACCCAGTACTTC. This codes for CSGLAGGWETQYF.